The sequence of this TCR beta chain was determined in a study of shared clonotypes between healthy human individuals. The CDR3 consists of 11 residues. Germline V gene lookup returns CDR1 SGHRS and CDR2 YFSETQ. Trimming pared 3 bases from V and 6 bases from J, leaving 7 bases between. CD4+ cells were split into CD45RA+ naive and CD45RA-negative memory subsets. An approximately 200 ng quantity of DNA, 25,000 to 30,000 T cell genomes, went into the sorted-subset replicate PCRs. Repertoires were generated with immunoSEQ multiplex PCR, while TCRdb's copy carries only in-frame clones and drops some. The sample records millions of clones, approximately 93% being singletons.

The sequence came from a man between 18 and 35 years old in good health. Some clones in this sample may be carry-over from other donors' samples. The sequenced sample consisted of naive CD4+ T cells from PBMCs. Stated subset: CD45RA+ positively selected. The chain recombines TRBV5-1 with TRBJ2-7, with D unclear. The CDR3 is CASSSSTEQYF. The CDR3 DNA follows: TGCGCCAGCAGCTCGTCCACCGAGCAGTACTTC.